This entry concerns a single TCR beta chain. This specimen comes from a study of blood T cell repertoires in COVID-19. Study as a whole: The study drew acute and convalescent COVID-19 samples from the United States, Italy and Spain. T cells, B-cell-depleted T cells, or PBMCs supplied cDNA or gDNA.

Original processing methods: For nucleated cells, counts were estimated from reference gene primer amplification. Sequenced by immunoSEQ multiplex PCR; TCRdb stores in-frame clones only, minus some. V, J and clone size are taken as reported in that table, and D and trimming were inferred from the DNA itself. This sample has 150,000 or so clones, with approximately 84% found just once. There are 13 residues in the CDR3. V lost 0 bases, J lost 5 bases, and 5 bases lay in between. Germline CDR1 and CDR2: SGHDT and YYEEEE. The clonotype originates from a man aged 35 to 55 who had recovered from COVID-19. The rearrangement joins TRBV5-6 to TRBJ2-2; no clear D gene. The sample was peripheral blood. CDR3 protein: CASSLGGTGELFF. The CDR3 DNA reads TGTGCCAGCAGCTTGGGAGGAACCGGGGAGCTGTTTTTT.